This entry features one T cell receptor beta chain sequence. Its recognized antigen is unknown. Qualities for individual bases were not recorded, and no much larger clone is one base off. This sample was included in a study of identical twins (dated by TCRdb to 2015 to 2016). With respect to the entire study: The study deep-sequenced TCR alpha and beta repertoires from monozygotic twins, unrelated adults of various ages and cord blood to test whether fetal clonotypes persist. To rule out contamination, replicate twin experiments were performed at different times with different library preparation protocols.

The method was 5' RACE. Instrument used: Illumina HiSeq 2000. Template switching added a universal primer binding site, and the final cDNA carried a unique molecular identifier that allowed TCR cDNA molecules to be counted accurately. First-strand cDNA for TCR alpha and beta chains was synthesized from specific primers in the conserved constant-segment region. To control for contamination, each cDNA library was double barcoded with a SMART-Mk sample barcode plus Illumina barcodes. TruSeq adapter sequences and Illumina sample barcodes were added in two successive PCR steps. The Illumina HiSeq platform was used with custom primers to sequence TCR alpha and beta cDNA libraries. The authors' analysis ran thus. MiGEC was used to process raw reads and extract unique molecular identifiers, and MiXCR was used to find CDR3 positions. Recombination models were inferred per individual with the repgenHMM and IGoR tools using an EM algorithm. The tcR package in R was used for shared clonotype analysis, with sharing normalized by the product of cloneset sizes. To study raw recombination free of thymic and clonal selection effects, out-of-frame nonproductive sequences were analyzed. The public reads were run again by TCRdb, first through fastp at Q25 and then through MiXCR, and only productive beta chains were kept. Merged by CDR3 protein, the rows form single entries marked with the most common genes and DNA. For this entry, the V and J calls and clone size follow TCRdb and not the study's own pipeline. This sample holds over 550,000 distinct CDR3 sequences; just over 7% were observed only once. Together, the top ten hold roughly 1.6% of the sample.

Here is what the overall study found, with its caveats: Abundant cord blood beta clonotypes had fewer insertions, young adult naive repertoires showed a similar but weaker trend, and memory repertoires showed no such trend. Invariant T cells such as MAIT and iNKT could partly confound zero-insertion analyses, though diverse VJ usage argued against this for most clonotypes. In beta out-of-frame sequences, excess twin sharing was weaker, because having fewer shared sequences lowered the signal-to-noise ratio. Recombination models systematically underestimated out-of-frame TCR alpha sharing in monozygotic twins but agreed with sharing between unrelated individuals. Conclusions relied on cross-sectional statistical analysis, since the same donors could not be followed over many years. Compared with coincidental sharing between unrelated individuals, out-of-frame TCR alpha sequences shared between twins showed an excess of sequences with low generation probability.

Every donor in the study was a healthy Caucasian. Three pairs of female monozygotic twins, all aged roughly 18 to 29 years, were included in the twin cohort. The RNA used for TCR libraries was isolated from peripheral blood mononuclear cells. Ends trimmed: V by 6 bases, J by 7 bases; bases unmatched to a gene: 8. The CDR3 runs 15 residues from the cysteine to the phenylalanine. CDR3 DNA only is kept here, 45 bases in frame from base 1. This same sample was also part of a study on yellow fever vaccine responses in identical twins. The second source states: According to the authors, in identical twins the way T cells responded to vaccination appeared partly convergent and partly personalized. In the study, vaccine-responding T cell clones were precisely tracked in identical twins.

The chain employs TRBV12-3 or TRBV12-4 and TRBJ2-2; 10 middle bases align to TRBD1. The sequence was obtained from a woman between 18 and 30 years old in good health. Sequencing was done on a sample of PBMCs. The DNA is as follows: TGTGCCAGCAGCCTAGGACAGGGGGGTATCGGGGAGCTGTTTTTT. Its translation reads: CASSLGQGGIGELFF.